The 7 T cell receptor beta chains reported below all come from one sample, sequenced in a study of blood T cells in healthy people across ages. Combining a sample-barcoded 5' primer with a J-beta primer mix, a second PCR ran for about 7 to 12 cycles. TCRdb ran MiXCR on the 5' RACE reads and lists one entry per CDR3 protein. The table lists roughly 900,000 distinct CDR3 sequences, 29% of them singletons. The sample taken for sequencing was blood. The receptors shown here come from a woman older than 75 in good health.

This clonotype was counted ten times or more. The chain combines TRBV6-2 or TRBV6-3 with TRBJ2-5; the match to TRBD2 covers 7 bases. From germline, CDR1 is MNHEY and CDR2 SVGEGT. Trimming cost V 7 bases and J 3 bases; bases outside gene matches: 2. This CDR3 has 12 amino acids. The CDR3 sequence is CASKGGEETQYF. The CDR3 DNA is TGTGCCAGCAAGGGAGGGGAAGAGACCCAGTACTTC.

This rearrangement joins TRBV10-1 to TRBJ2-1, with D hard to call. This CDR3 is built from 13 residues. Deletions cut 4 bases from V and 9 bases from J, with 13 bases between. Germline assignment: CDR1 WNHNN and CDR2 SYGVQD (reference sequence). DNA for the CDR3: TGCGCCAGCAGTGGGTTGTCGCCCGGTGAGCAGTTCTTC. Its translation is CASSGLSPGEQFF.

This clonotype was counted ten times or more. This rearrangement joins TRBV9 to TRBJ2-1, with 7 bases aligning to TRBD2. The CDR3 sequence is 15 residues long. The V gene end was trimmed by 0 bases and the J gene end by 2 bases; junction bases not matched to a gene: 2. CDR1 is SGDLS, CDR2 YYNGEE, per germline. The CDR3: CASSVEAGTYNEQFF. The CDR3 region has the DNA TGTGCCAGCAGCGTAGAAGCGGGAACCTACAATGAGCAGTTCTTC.

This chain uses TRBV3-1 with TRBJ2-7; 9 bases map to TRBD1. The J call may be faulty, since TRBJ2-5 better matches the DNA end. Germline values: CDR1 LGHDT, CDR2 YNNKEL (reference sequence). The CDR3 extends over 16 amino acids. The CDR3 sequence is CASSQGRQGGRETQYF. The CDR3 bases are TGTGCCAGCAGCCAAGGTCGACAGGGGGGGCGGGAGACCCAGTACTTC.

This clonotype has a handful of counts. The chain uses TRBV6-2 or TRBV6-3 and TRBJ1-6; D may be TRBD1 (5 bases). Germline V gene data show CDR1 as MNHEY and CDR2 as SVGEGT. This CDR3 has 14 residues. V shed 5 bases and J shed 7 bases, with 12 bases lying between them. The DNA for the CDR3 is TGTGCCAGCAGTGGACAAAGAACAAATTCACCCCTCCACTTT. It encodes CASSGQRTNSPLHF.

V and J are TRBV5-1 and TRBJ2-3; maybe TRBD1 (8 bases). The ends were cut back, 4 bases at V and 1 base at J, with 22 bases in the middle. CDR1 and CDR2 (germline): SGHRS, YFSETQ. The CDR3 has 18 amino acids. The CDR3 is CASSLTGGAGYRTDTQYF. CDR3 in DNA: TGCGCCAGCAGCCTTACAGGGGGAGCGGGGTACCGCACAGATACGCAGTATTTT.

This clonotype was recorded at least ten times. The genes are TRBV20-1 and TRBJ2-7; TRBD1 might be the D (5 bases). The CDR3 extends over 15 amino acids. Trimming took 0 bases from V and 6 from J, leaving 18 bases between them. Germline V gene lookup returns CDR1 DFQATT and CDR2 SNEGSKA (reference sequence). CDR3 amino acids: CSARDHRLGRGEQYF. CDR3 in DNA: TGCAGTGCTAGAGACCACCGTTTAGGAAGGGGCGAGCAGTACTTC.